Presented here are 16 T cell receptor beta chains from one specimen sequenced in a study of PD-L1 blockade in urothelial cancer. Some clones are missing from TCRdb's copy, which holds only in-frame ones; the method was immunoSEQ multiplex PCR. The repertoire consists of some 110,000 clones, with around 90% occurring once and the leading ten covering approximately 3.8%. As for time point: peripheral blood 6 weeks after treatment start. Sequencing was performed on PBMCs, taken around atezolizumab (anti-PD-L1) treatment. The source is a man between 60 and 70 years old with urothelial cancer.

The chain uses TRBV19 and TRBJ1-1; 8 bases fit TRBD1. The germline gives CDR1 LNHDA, CDR2 SQIVND (reference sequence). CDR3 size: 13 residues. J gave up 4 bases and V 3 bases, and 1 base lay outside the gene matches. Written as DNA, the CDR3 is TGTGCCAGTAGTATTGACAGGGGCACTGAAGCTTTCTTT. Amino acids: CASSIDRGTEAFF.

This chain joins TRBV10-3 and TRBJ1-4; a weak D match, TRBD1 (5 bases). The CDR3 length is 13 residues. Germline-derived CDR1 and CDR2 are ENHRY and SYGVKD. Between the trimmed V and J ends, which lost 2 bases and 6 bases, there was a span of 7 bases. Written as DNA, the CDR3 is TGTGCCATCAGTGAGCAAGGGGATGAAAAACTGTTTTTT. Translation gives CAISEQGDEKLFF.

V and J are TRBV29-1 and TRBJ2-5, with 12 bases fitting TRBD2. V was clipped by 1 base and J by 5 bases; unmatched bases: 5. CDR3 length: 15 amino acids. CDR1 and CDR2 (germline): SQVTM, ANQGSEA. This chain's CDR3 is CSVEGLAGVRETQYF. In DNA, the CDR3 is TGCAGCGTTGAAGGACTAGCGGGGGTACGTGAGACCCAGTACTTC. Supplemented by reference TRBV29-1 and TRBJ2-5, the full variable domain reads SAVISQKPSRDICQRGTSLTIQCQVDSQVTMMFWYRQQPGQSLTLIATANQGSEATYESGFVIDKFPISRPNLTFSTLTVSNMSPEDSSIYLCSVEGLAGVRETQYFGPGTRLLVL.

CDR3 DNA: TGTGCCAGCAAGCGGAAGAACACCGGGGAGCTGTTTTTT. It is translated as CASKRKNTGELFF. V is TRBV7-2 and J is TRBJ2-2, with D perhaps matching TRBD2 (5 bases). Between the trimmed V and J ends, which lost 7 bases and 1 base, there was a span of 7 bases. Germline assignment: CDR1 SGHTA and CDR2 FQGNSA. CDR3 size: 13 residues.

The rearrangement joins TRBV7-9 to TRBJ2-3; unclear D gene. The CDR3 runs 13 residues. Deletions cut 5 bases from V and 0 bases from J, with 6 bases between. Germline CDR1 and CDR2: SEHNR and FQNEAQ (reference sequence). CDR3 sequence reads: CASSAQSTDTQYF. In nucleotides, the CDR3 is TGTGCCAGCAGCGCCCAGAGCACAGATACGCAGTATTTT. The full variable domain, rest sourced from reference TRBV7-9 and TRBJ2-3, is DTGVSQNPRHKITKRGQNVTFRCDPISEHNRLYWYRQTLGQGPEFLTYFQNEAQLEKSRLLSDRFSAERPKGSFSTLEIQRTEQGDSAMYLCASSAQSTDTQYFGPGTRLTVL.

The CDR3 region is CAISESRGGMNTEAFF. The CDR3, as DNA: TGTGCCATCAGTGAGTCTCGGGGAGGAATGAACACTGAAGCTTTCTTT. The chain recombines TRBV10-3 with TRBJ1-1; D not resolved. This CDR3 is built from 16 residues. The V end lost 0 bases, the J end lost 0 bases, and 11 bases lay between the germline ends. From germline, CDR1 is ENHRY and CDR2 SYGVKD.

The rearrangement links TRBV11-2 to TRBJ1-6; TRBD1 might be the D (6 bases). Germline V gene sequence: CDR1 SGHAT, CDR2 FQNNGV. The germline V and J ends were trimmed by 5 bases and 5 bases, with 13 bases remaining between them. This CDR3 is 15 amino acids long. The CDR3 loop reads CASSGWDTDNSPLHF. In DNA form, the CDR3 reads TGTGCCAGCAGCGGTTGGGACACCGATAATTCACCCCTCCACTTT.

The rearrangement links TRBV18 to TRBJ1-1; the match to TRBD1 covers 10 bases. The CDR3 spans 15 residues. Germline V gene sequence: CDR1 KGHSH, CDR2 LQKENI. Trimming cost V 2 bases and J 3 bases; bases outside gene matches: 3. This CDR3 reads CASSPGTGADTEAFF. The CDR3 DNA follows: TGTGCCAGCTCACCAGGGACAGGGGCTGACACTGAAGCTTTCTTT.

The DNA of the CDR3 is TGTGCCAGCAGTGAACTAGAAGTAGGTTCGGGGGTCGAGCAGTACTTC. Protein product: CASSELEVGSGVEQYF. This chain joins TRBV6-1 and TRBJ2-7; the D gene is possibly TRBD2 (6 bases). Germline assignment: CDR1 MNHNS and CDR2 SASEGT. The CDR3 has 16 amino acids. V lost 2 bases and J 6 bases, leaving 20 bases between the germline ends.

V is TRBV11-3 and J is TRBJ2-3; a possible D gene is TRBD2 (6 bases). The ends were cut back, 5 bases at V and 3 bases at J, with 12 bases in the middle. The CDR3 spans 14 residues. Germline V gene sequence: CDR1 SGHNT, CDR2 YENEEA. Written as DNA, the CDR3 is TGTGCCAGCAGCCCGACCGGGACTACAGATACGCAGTATTTT. Amino acid sequence: CASSPTGTTDTQYF.

CDR3 sequence: CASSLSKGHRSSYEQYF. The CDR3 nucleotides are TGTGCCAGCAGCTTAAGTAAAGGCCACAGGAGCTCCTACGAGCAGTACTTC. This chain connects TRBV5-7 to TRBJ2-7, with D possibly matching TRBD1 (5 bases). TRBV5-7 is noted as an ORF with a role that remains uncertain. The CDR3 spans 17 residues. V shed 2 bases and J shed 0 bases, with 18 bases lying between them.

The genes are TRBV9 and TRBJ2-7, with D perhaps TRBD1 (5 bases). Trimming took off 0 bases at V and 2 bases at J, with 9 bases between the two ends. The CDR3 runs 14 residues. Germline CDR1 is SGDLS and CDR2 is YYNGEE. DNA of the CDR3: TGTGCCAGCAGCGTAGGGCAGGGAACCTACGAGCAGTACTTC. Residues: CASSVGQGTYEQYF.

The chain's CDR3 is CASSAQGSNQPQHF. DNA of the CDR3: TGTGCCAGCAGTGCCCAGGGGAGCAATCAGCCCCAGCATTTT. The rearrangement links TRBV2 to TRBJ1-5, with D maybe TRBD1 (6 bases). The CDR3 length is 14 residues. Germline CDR1 and CDR2: SNHLY and FYNNEI. V shed 4 bases and J shed 1 base, with 8 bases lying between them. Together with reference TRBV2 and TRBJ1-5, the CDR3 gives the full variable domain: EPEVTQTPSHQVTQMGQEVILRCVPISNHLYFYWYRQILGQKVEFLVSFYNNEISEKSEIFDDQFSVERPDGSNFTLKIRSTKLEDSAMYFCASSAQGSNQPQHFGDGTRLSIL.

V usage is TRBV4-1 and J usage is TRBJ2-1; 8 nucleotides match TRBD2. J gave up 3 bases and V 4 bases, and 11 bases lay outside the gene matches. The CDR3 has 17 amino acids. Germline V gene lookup returns CDR1 MGHRA and CDR2 YSYEKL. CDR3 loop: CASSRDPGTRGYNEQFF. In DNA form, the CDR3 reads TGCGCCAGCAGCCGAGACCCCGGGACTAGAGGCTACAATGAGCAGTTCTTC.

Here the CDR3 reads CASSLSGAYEQYF. In nucleotides, the CDR3 is TGTGCCAGCAGCTTGTCAGGGGCCTACGAGCAGTACTTC. The rearrangement links TRBV5-4 to TRBJ2-7; D is perhaps TRBD1 (6 bases). The germline CDR1 and CDR2 sequences are SGHNT and YYREEE (reference sequence). The CDR3 is 13 residues long. Between the trimmed V and J ends, which lost 1 base and 2 bases, there was a span of 7 bases.

The rearrangement joins TRBV7-2 to TRBJ2-2; D gene unclear. Germline assignment: CDR1 SGHTA and CDR2 FQGNSA. Between the trimmed V and J ends, which lost 3 bases and 8 bases, there was a span of 7 bases. There are 12 residues in the CDR3. This chain's CDR3 is CASSFEVGELFF. The CDR3, as DNA: TGTGCCAGCAGCTTCGAGGTGGGGGAGCTGTTTTTT.